The 17 T cell receptor beta chains below all came from one sample that was sequenced in a study of OX40 agonist ivuxolimab in advanced cancers. Assay used: immunoSEQ multiplex PCR; TCRdb lists only in-frame clones, some missing. The sample yields 18,000 or so clones, 83% seen once. The sample in question was CD4+ or CD8+ T cells sorted from blood, obtained in a trial of the OX40 agonist ivuxolimab. The receptors come from an adult with an advanced solid tumor such as melanoma, head and neck, liver or kidney cancer.

The V gene is TRBV6-5, the J gene TRBJ1-2; no firm D call. Germline V lookup: CDR1 MNHEY, CDR2 SVGAGI. The CDR3 spans 12 residues. The ends were cut back, 2 bases at V and 6 bases at J, with 7 bases in the middle. CDR3 DNA: TGTGCCAGCAGTTACCCAGACCATGGCTACACCTTC. Its translation is CASSYPDHGYTF.

The chain employs TRBV9 and TRBJ2-1; 10 bases match TRBD1. From germline, CDR1 is SGDLS and CDR2 YYNGEE. Unmatched junction bases numbered 1, after V lost 1 base and J lost 3 bases. There are 15 residues in the CDR3. CDR3 in amino acids: CASSVRTGGYNEQFF. In DNA, the CDR3 is TGTGCCAGCAGCGTACGGACAGGGGGCTACAATGAGCAGTTCTTC.

The gene calls are TRBV11-3 and TRBJ2-2, with 9 bases identical to TRBD1. CDR1 is SGHNT, CDR2 YENEEA, per germline. This CDR3 has 15 residues. The trim removed 5 bases at V and 3 bases at J, leaving 4 bases unmatched. CDR3: CASSPWTGDTGELFF. The CDR3 DNA reads as TGTGCCAGCAGCCCTTGGACAGGGGACACCGGGGAGCTGTTTTTT.

This rearrangement joins TRBV9 to TRBJ2-2, with 8 bases aligning to TRBD1. The length of the CDR3 is 16 residues. Germline V lookup: CDR1 SGDLS, CDR2 YYNGEE. Trimming took 1 base from V and 5 from J; bases not matched to a gene: 7. The CDR3 bases are TGTGCCAGCAGCGTATCGGGACAGGCGTTGACCGGGGAGCTGTTTTTT. Amino acids: CASSVSGQALTGELFF. Filled out from reference TRBV9 and TRBJ2-2, the complete variable domain reads DSGVTQTPKHLITATGQRVTLRCSPRSGDLSVYWYQQSLDQGLQFLIQYYNGEERAKGNILERFSAQQFPDLHSELNLSSLELGDSALYFCASSVSGQALTGELFFGEGSRLTVL.

This clone was observed a single time. This chain links TRBV28 with TRBJ1-1, with D perhaps TRBD1 (5 bases). In germline, CDR1 is MDHEN, CDR2 SYDVKM. V lost 7 bases and J 0 bases, leaving 15 bases between the germline ends. The CDR3 runs 15 residues. The CDR3 loop is CASTPGGEMNTEAFF. CDR3 DNA: TGTGCCAGCACCCCCGGGGGGGAGATGAACACTGAAGCTTTCTTT.

This clone appeared a single time. V and J are TRBV5-1 and TRBJ2-1; TRBD2 might be the D (5 bases). Germline CDR1 reads SGHRS; CDR2 reads YFSETQ. The CDR3 extends over 14 amino acids. V shed 3 bases and J shed 7 bases, with 14 bases lying between them. The CDR3 DNA reads TGCGCCAGCAGCTGGCGTTTGGACTGGAATGAGCAGTTCTTC. Translation gives CASSWRLDWNEQFF. The full variable domain, with the rest looked up from reference TRBV5-1 and TRBJ2-1, is KAGVTQTPRYLIKTRGQQVTLSCSPISGHRSVSWYQQTPGQGLQFLFEYFSETQRNKGNFPGRFSGRQFSNSRSEMNVSTLELGDSALYLCASSWRLDWNEQFFGPGTRLTVL.

V gene TRBV6-5 combines with J gene TRBJ1-5; TRBD1 might be the D (5 bases). The CDR3 totals 15 residues. The V gene's germline CDR1 is MNHEY and CDR2 SVGAGI. V was trimmed by 6 bases and J by 2 bases, leaving 14 bases between them. The CDR3 sequence is CASRDSGRRNQPQHF. In nucleotides, the CDR3 is TGTGCCAGCAGGGACTCGGGACGTCGCAATCAGCCCCAGCATTTT.

The chain recombines TRBV18 with TRBJ2-3, with 9 bases lining up with TRBD1. V shed 3 bases, J shed 3 bases, and the junction held 10 bases outside the gene matches. Germline assignment: CDR1 KGHSH and CDR2 LQKENI. This CDR3 is 17 amino acids long. CDR3 bases: TGTGCCAGCTCACCGCTACGGGACAGGGCGAGTACAGATACGCAGTATTTT. Translation gives CASSPLRDRASTDTQYF.

This chain joins TRBV4-1 and TRBJ1-1; TRBD1 matches at 8 bases. J gave up 1 base and V 4 bases, and 2 bases lay outside the gene matches. The CDR3 contains 14 residues. CDR1 MGHRA and CDR2 YSYEKL come from the germline V gene. The CDR3 loop reads CASSPGQGNTEAFF. The CDR3 nucleotides are TGCGCCAGCAGCCCAGGACAGGGGAACACTGAAGCTTTCTTT.

The V gene is TRBV6-5, the J gene TRBJ2-5; D is perhaps TRBD1 (5 bases). Germline V gene lookup returns CDR1 MNHEY and CDR2 SVGAGI. The CDR3 totals 14 residues. V was cut by 4 bases and J by 7 bases, with 16 bases left in between. CDR3 sequence: CASSFRALGPTQYF. The CDR3 DNA follows: TGTGCCAGCAGTTTCCGGGCCCTGGGGCCGACCCAGTACTTC.

The chain joins TRBV5-1 to TRBJ1-3; no clear D. The CDR3 loop spans 16 amino acids. V was shortened by 4 bases and J by 0 bases, with 14 bases between the two germline ends. The germline V gene encodes CDR1 SGHRS and CDR2 YFSETQ. CDR3 loop: CASSIMGISSGNTIYF. CDR3 DNA sequence: TGCGCCAGCAGCATAATGGGGATCAGCTCTGGAAACACCATATATTTT.

This chain connects TRBV5-1 to TRBJ2-7; possible D gene TRBD2, 6 bases. V dropped 4 bases and J dropped 3 bases, with 14 bases sitting between them. The CDR3 spans 14 residues. From germline, CDR1 is SGHRS and CDR2 YFSETQ. The CDR3 here is CASSPGLPVYEQYF. Here the CDR3 DNA reads TGCGCCAGCAGCCCGGGACTCCCCGTCTACGAGCAGTACTTC.

The rearrangement links TRBV7-9 to TRBJ2-2; D is ambiguous. Germline V gives CDR1 SEHNR, CDR2 FQNEAQ (reference sequence). This CDR3 is 16 amino acids long. V shed 1 base and J shed 2 bases, with 11 bases lying between them. CDR3 nucleotides: TGTGCCAGCAGCTTAGATGCCGTTCGTAACACCGGGGAGCTGTTTTTT. It encodes CASSLDAVRNTGELFF.

The chain recombines TRBV4-1 with TRBJ1-2; the D gene is possibly TRBD1 (5 bases). The CDR3 has 15 amino acids. CDR1 MGHRA and CDR2 YSYEKL come from the germline V gene. V lost 0 bases, J lost 4 bases, and 12 bases lay in between. The CDR3 coding sequence is TGCGCCAGCAGCCAAGATTCGGGGGTGGGCTATGGCTACACCTTC. This gives the protein CASSQDSGVGYGYTF.

This clone was seen a few times. The chain has TRBV10-3 and TRBJ1-1, with no clear D. CDR3 length: 14 residues. The V gene's germline CDR1 is ENHRY and CDR2 SYGVKD. V was shortened by 6 bases and J by 0 bases, with 11 bases between the two germline ends. CDR3 loop: CAISYTEMNTEAFF. In nucleotides, the CDR3 is TGTGCCATCAGCTACACAGAAATGAACACTGAAGCTTTCTTT.

This clone is judged large (0.1 to 1%). The V call is TRBV7-6, the J call TRBJ2-7; D not certain. Germline V lookup: CDR1 SGHVS, CDR2 FNYEAQ. V dropped 3 bases and J dropped 2 bases, with 8 bases sitting between them. This CDR3 has 13 residues. The CDR3 DNA reads TGTGCCAGCAGCTTTAACCCGACCTACGAGCAGTACTTC. Protein sequence: CASSFNPTYEQYF.

The chain uses TRBV7-8 and TRBJ2-7; D might be TRBD2 (7 bases). From germline, CDR1 is SGHVS and CDR2 FQNEAQ. This CDR3 contains 16 residues. The V gene lost 4 bases and the J gene lost 6 bases, with 22 bases spanning the gap. The DNA for the CDR3 is TGTGCCAGCAGCTCGTTGGGGGGGCTCCCAGGCGGCGAGCAGTACTTC. It is translated as CASSSLGGLPGGEQYF.